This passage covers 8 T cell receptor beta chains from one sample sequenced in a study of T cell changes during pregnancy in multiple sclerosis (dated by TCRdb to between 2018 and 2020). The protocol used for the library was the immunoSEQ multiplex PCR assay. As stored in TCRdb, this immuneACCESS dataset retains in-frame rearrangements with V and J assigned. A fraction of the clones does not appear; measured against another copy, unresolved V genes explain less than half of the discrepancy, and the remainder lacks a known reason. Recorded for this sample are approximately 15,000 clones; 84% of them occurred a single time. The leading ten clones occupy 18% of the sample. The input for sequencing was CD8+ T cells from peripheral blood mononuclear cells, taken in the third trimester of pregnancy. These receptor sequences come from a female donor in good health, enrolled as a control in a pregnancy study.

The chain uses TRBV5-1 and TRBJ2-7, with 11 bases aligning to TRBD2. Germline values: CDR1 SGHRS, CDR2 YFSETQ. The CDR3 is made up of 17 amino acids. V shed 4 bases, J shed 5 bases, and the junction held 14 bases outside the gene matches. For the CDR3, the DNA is TGCGCCAGCAGCAAGGAACTAGCGGGGGCCAACCGGGACGAGCAGTACTTC. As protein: CASSKELAGANRDEQYF. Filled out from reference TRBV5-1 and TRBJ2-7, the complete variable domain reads KAGVTQTPRYLIKTRGQQVTLSCSPISGHRSVSWYQQTPGQGLQFLFEYFSETQRNKGNFPGRFSGRQFSNSRSEMNVSTLELGDSALYLCASSKELAGANRDEQYFGPGTRLTVT.

The CDR3 region is CAWSPGMAYEQYF. The CDR3 DNA sequence: TGTGCCTGGAGTCCCGGGATGGCCTACGAGCAGTACTTC. V usage is TRBV30 and J usage is TRBJ2-7, with D possibly being TRBD2 (5 bases). This CDR3 region has 13 residues. Germline assignment: CDR1 GTSNPN and CDR2 SVGIG (reference sequence). V was pared by 2 bases and J by 2 bases, with 10 bases between.

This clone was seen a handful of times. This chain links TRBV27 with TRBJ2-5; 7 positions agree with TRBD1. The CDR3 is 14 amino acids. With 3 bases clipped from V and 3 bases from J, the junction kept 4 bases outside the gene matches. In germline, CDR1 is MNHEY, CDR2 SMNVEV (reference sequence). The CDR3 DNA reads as TGTGCCAGCAGTTTGGGCAGGGGGAAAGAGACCCAGTACTTC. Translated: CASSLGRGKETQYF.

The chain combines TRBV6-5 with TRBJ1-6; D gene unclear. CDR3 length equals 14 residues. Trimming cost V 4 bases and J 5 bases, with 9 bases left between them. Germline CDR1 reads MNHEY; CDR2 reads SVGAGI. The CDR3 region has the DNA TGTGCCAGCAGTTCACCCGGGAATAATTCACCCCTCCACTTT. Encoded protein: CASSSPGNNSPLHF.

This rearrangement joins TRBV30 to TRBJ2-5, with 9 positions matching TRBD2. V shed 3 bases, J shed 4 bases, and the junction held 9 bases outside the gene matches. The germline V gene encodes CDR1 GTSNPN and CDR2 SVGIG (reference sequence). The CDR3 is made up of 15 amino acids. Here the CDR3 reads CAWRAEREEGETQYF. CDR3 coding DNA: TGTGCCTGGAGAGCTGAGCGGGAGGAGGGAGAGACCCAGTACTTC.

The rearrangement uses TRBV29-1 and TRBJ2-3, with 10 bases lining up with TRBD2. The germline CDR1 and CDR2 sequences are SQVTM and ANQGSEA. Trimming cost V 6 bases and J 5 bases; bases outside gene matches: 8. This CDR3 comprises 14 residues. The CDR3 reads CSVAGTSVRDTQYF. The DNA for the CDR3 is TGCAGCGTAGCCGGGACTAGCGTTAGAGATACGCAGTATTTT.

The CDR3 nucleotides are TGTGCCTGGAGTGAAGCCCCTAACCCCTATGAGCAGTTCTTC. It encodes CAWSEAPNPYEQFF. V and J are TRBV30 and TRBJ2-1; D is uncertain. V was pared by 1 base and J by 8 bases, with 15 bases between. The CDR3 runs 14 residues. Germline V gives CDR1 GTSNPN, CDR2 SVGIG (reference sequence).

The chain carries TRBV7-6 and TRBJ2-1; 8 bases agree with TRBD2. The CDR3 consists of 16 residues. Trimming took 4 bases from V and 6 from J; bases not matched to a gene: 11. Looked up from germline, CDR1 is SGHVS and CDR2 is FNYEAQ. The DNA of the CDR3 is TGTGCCAGCAGCTCGGAAGCGGGAGTGGTGGGCAATGAGCAGTTCTTC. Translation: CASSSEAGVVGNEQFF.